The 23 T cell receptor beta chains below were found in one sample sequenced in a study of OX40 agonist ivuxolimab in advanced cancers. Assay used: immunoSEQ multiplex PCR; TCRdb lists only in-frame clones, some missing. The repertoire holds roughly 73,000 clones, with around nine tenths as singletons. This specimen consisted of CD4+ or CD8+ T cells sorted from blood, obtained in a trial of the OX40 agonist ivuxolimab. Receptors originate from an adult with an advanced solid tumor such as melanoma, head and neck, liver or kidney cancer.

The J gene is TRBJ2-7, the V gene TRBV6-5, with D possibly TRBD1 on 5 matching bases. The germline V gene encodes CDR1 MNHEY and CDR2 SVGAGI. There are 15 residues in the CDR3. Trimming took off 5 bases at V and 3 bases at J, with 17 bases between the two ends. The CDR3 nucleotides are TGTGCCAGCAGTAGAGCAGGGATCTCCAGCTACGAGCAGTACTTC. Residues: CASSRAGISSYEQYF.

The rearrangement uses TRBV5-1 and TRBJ2-7; a possible D gene is TRBD2 (7 bases). V was cut by 3 bases and J by 5 bases, with 15 bases left in between. The CDR3 is 14 residues long. The germline CDR1 and CDR2 sequences are SGHRS and YFSETQ. The CDR3 is CASSYGGLKNEQYF. Written as DNA, the CDR3 is TGCGCCAGCAGCTACGGGGGGCTGAAGAACGAGCAGTACTTC.

The chain is built from TRBV27 and TRBJ1-6; the D gene is possibly TRBD1 (6 bases). This CDR3 contains 16 residues. CDR1 and CDR2 from the germline V gene are MNHEY and SMNVEV (reference sequence). V lost 1 base and J lost 2, with 9 bases in between. CDR3 DNA: TGTGCCAGCAGTTTATTGGGGGCCACCTATAATTCACCCCTCCACTTT. It codes for CASSLLGATYNSPLHF.

The chain uses TRBV7-8 and TRBJ2-1, with 12 bases aligning to TRBD2. The J segment lost 6 bases and the V segment lost 4 bases, leaving 10 bases of the junction unmatched. Germline CDR1 is SGHVS and CDR2 is FQNEAQ. CDR3 size: 17 residues. The CDR3 spells CASSSTSGRGKGNEQFF. CDR3 sequence (DNA): TGTGCCAGCAGCTCGACTAGCGGGAGAGGAAAGGGCAATGAGCAGTTCTTC.

The chain carries TRBV5-6 and TRBJ1-4; no clear D gene. Per germline, CDR1 SGHDT and CDR2 YYEEEE. The CDR3 extends over 14 amino acids. Trimming cost V 2 bases and J 7 bases, with 12 bases left between them. The CDR3 DNA follows: TGTGCCAGCAGCTTCGGCACCCAAGCTGAAAAACTGTTTTTT. Its protein is CASSFGTQAEKLFF.

CDR3 sequence reads: CASSLEVGEAFF. For the CDR3, the DNA is TGTGCCAGCAGCTTGGAGGTCGGTGAAGCTTTCTTT. The chain recombines TRBV5-5 with TRBJ1-1; no definite D call. V gave up 0 bases and J gave up 7 bases, with 7 bases separating them. CDR3 length: 12 residues. Germline loops: CDR1 SGHKS, CDR2 YYEKEE (reference sequence).

This chain uses TRBV18 with TRBJ1-1; D may be TRBD1 (6 bases). CDR1 and CDR2 (germline): KGHSH, LQKENI. CDR3 length: 13 amino acids. Trimming shortened V by 6 bases and J by 3 bases, and 11 bases separated the two germline ends. The CDR3 spells CASSPGVDTEAFF. In DNA form, the CDR3 reads TGTGCCAGCTCTCCAGGGGTGGACACTGAAGCTTTCTTT. Combining the CDR3 with reference TRBV18 and TRBJ1-1 gives the whole variable domain NAGVMQNPRHLVRRRGQEARLRCSPMKGHSHVYWYRQLPEEGLKFMVYLQKENIIDESGMPKERFSAEFPKEGPSILRIQQVVRGDSAAYFCASSPGVDTEAFFGQGTRLTVV.

J is TRBJ1-2 and V is TRBV6-1, with no clear D. V lost 6 bases, J lost 4 bases, and 9 bases lay in between. CDR1 and CDR2 from the germline V gene are MNHNS and SASEGT. This CDR3 comprises 12 residues. In nucleotides, the CDR3 is TGTGCCAGCAGCCAAGAATCCTATGGCTACACCTTC. Residues: CASSQESYGYTF.

The V and J genes are TRBV5-4 and TRBJ2-2; D is ambiguous. Trimming shortened V by 2 bases and J by 0 bases, and 8 bases separated the two germline ends. Germline V lookup: CDR1 SGHNT, CDR2 YYREEE (reference sequence). CDR3 size: 15 residues. CDR3 nucleotides: TGTGCCAGCAGCTTCGACCGAGCGAACACCGGGGAGCTGTTTTTT. Its translation: CASSFDRANTGELFF.

A few counts support this clone. The chain is built from TRBV5-1 and TRBJ1-2; D may be TRBD1 (6 bases). The length of the CDR3 is 13 residues. Germline loops: CDR1 SGHRS, CDR2 YFSETQ. The V gene lost 0 bases and the J gene lost 7 bases, with 10 bases spanning the gap. CDR3 bases: TGCGCCAGCAGCTTGGTAGCAGGGGCTGGCTACACCTTC. Amino acid sequence: CASSLVAGAGYTF.

The chain is built from TRBV5-5 and TRBJ2-7, with D unresolved. This CDR3 has 15 amino acids. CDR1 and CDR2 from the germline V gene are SGHKS and YYEKEE (reference sequence). V lost 4 bases to trimming and J lost 4 bases, with 18 bases between them. CDR3 region: CASSLTHNGAYEQYF. Written as DNA, the CDR3 is TGTGCCAGCAGCCTCACCCACAATGGAGCTTACGAGCAGTACTTC.

V is TRBV6-1 and J is TRBJ2-1, with 10 bases fitting TRBD2. Trimming at V came to 5 bases and at J to 6 bases, leaving 7 bases not matched to a gene. The germline gives CDR1 MNHNS, CDR2 SASEGT. The CDR3 runs to 15 residues. For the CDR3, the DNA is TGTGCCAGCAGTTCCCTCCGACTAGCGGGCAATGAGCAGTTCTTC. It is translated as CASSSLRLAGNEQFF.

The gene calls are TRBV10-2 and TRBJ2-7; 7 positions agree with TRBD2. The V gene end was trimmed by 0 bases and the J gene end by 2 bases; junction bases not matched to a gene: 10. This CDR3 is 17 amino acids long. Germline V gene sequence: CDR1 WSHSY, CDR2 SAAADI. The CDR3 spells CASSESALLAEAYEQYF. CDR3 DNA: TGCGCCAGCAGTGAGTCAGCGCTTCTAGCGGAGGCCTACGAGCAGTACTTC.

The chain has TRBV19 and TRBJ2-5; no firm D call. CDR1 is LNHDA, CDR2 SQIVND, per germline (reference sequence). The germline V and J ends were trimmed by 0 bases and 4 bases, with 6 bases remaining between them. The CDR3 totals 13 residues. In DNA, the CDR3 is TGTGCCAGTAGTATAGATCTACGAGAGACCCAGTACTTC. Translating gives CASSIDLRETQYF.

This rearrangement joins TRBV27 to TRBJ1-3, with 9 bases aligning to TRBD1. The V and J ends lost 6 bases and 0 bases, in that order; junction bases with no gene match: 12. The CDR3 is 18 residues long. Per the germline V gene, CDR1 is MNHEY and CDR2 is SMNVEV (reference sequence). CDR3 nucleotide sequence: TGTGCCAGCAGGCAACTTGGGACAGGGATTTCCTCTGGAAACACCATATATTTT. It codes for CASRQLGTGISSGNTIYF.

In nucleotides, the CDR3 is TGTGCCAGCAGCTCGGGACTAGCGGTCTACAATGAGCAGTTCTTC. Amino acids: CASSSGLAVYNEQFF. The chain combines TRBV11-3 with TRBJ2-1, with 11 bases that match TRBD2. CDR1 and CDR2 from the germline V gene are SGHNT and YENEEA. After removal of 4 bases from V and 3 bases from J, the junction contained 2 bases not matched to a gene. This CDR3 is built from 15 residues.

The chain uses TRBV7-9 and TRBJ1-1; unclear D gene. V lost 1 base and J lost 0, with 9 bases in between. CDR1 is SEHNR and CDR2 is FQNEAQ in the germline V gene (reference sequence). CDR3 size: 15 residues. The CDR3 coding sequence is TGTGCCAGCAGCTTAGTGAAGCAGGTGAACACTGAAGCTTTCTTT. Translated, it gives CASSLVKQVNTEAFF.

The V gene is TRBV7-3, the J gene TRBJ2-4; 7 bases match TRBD1. Trimming took 5 bases from V and 6 from J; bases not matched to a gene: 4. Germline CDR1 is SGHTA and CDR2 is FQGTGA. CDR3 length: 13 amino acids. For the CDR3, the DNA is TGTGCCAGCAGCCTATCAGGGGGAAACATTCAGTACTTC. It specifies CASSLSGGNIQYF.

The table lists this clone with a count of one. This chain uses TRBV27 with TRBJ2-5; D not resolved. The germline gives CDR1 MNHEY, CDR2 SMNVEV (reference sequence). CDR3 length: 17 amino acids. V lost 5 bases and J lost 1, with 20 bases in between. For the CDR3, the DNA is TGTGCCAGCAGTCCTTCCCCCTTCGGATCCGTCCAAGAGACCCAGTACTTC. The encoded protein is CASSPSPFGSVQETQYF.

The V call is TRBV6-5, the J call TRBJ2-7; D is possibly TRBD1 (5 bases). Germline CDR1 reads MNHEY; CDR2 reads SVGAGI. This CDR3 is built from 15 residues. Trimming stripped 4 bases from V and 5 bases from J, with 18 bases between. CDR3 in amino acids: CASSLVGEGVHEQYF. The DNA for the CDR3 is TGTGCCAGCAGTTTAGTAGGAGAAGGGGTCCACGAGCAGTACTTC.

V and J are TRBV19 and TRBJ1-6, with TRBD1 matching 11 bases. Germline CDR1 and CDR2: LNHDA and SQIVND (reference sequence). This CDR3 is built from 13 residues. V shed 3 bases and J 19 bases; nucleotides not matched to a gene: 8. The chain's CDR3 is CASSIERDRGTHF. The CDR3 nucleotides are TGTGCCAGTAGTATCGAGCGGGACAGGGGGACTCACTTT.

This clone was seen once. J is TRBJ1-1 and V is TRBV6-5; D might be TRBD1 (5 bases). From germline, CDR1 is MNHEY and CDR2 SVGAGI. Trimming removed 0 bases from V and 4 bases from J, with 15 bases in between. CDR3 length: 16 residues. For the CDR3, the DNA is TGTGCCAGCAGTTACTCGCGAAATGTCGGGGGCACTGAAGCTTTCTTT. This encodes CASSYSRNVGGTEAFF.

The rearrangement links TRBV5-1 to TRBJ2-1, with D possibly being TRBD2 (6 bases). CDR1 is SGHRS and CDR2 is YFSETQ in the germline V gene. The CDR3 has 14 amino acids. V shed 3 bases and J shed 5 bases, with 12 bases lying between them. The CDR3 DNA is TGCGCCAGCAGCTATGGGGCGGGGAACAATGAGCAGTTCTTC. This gives the protein CASSYGAGNNEQFF.